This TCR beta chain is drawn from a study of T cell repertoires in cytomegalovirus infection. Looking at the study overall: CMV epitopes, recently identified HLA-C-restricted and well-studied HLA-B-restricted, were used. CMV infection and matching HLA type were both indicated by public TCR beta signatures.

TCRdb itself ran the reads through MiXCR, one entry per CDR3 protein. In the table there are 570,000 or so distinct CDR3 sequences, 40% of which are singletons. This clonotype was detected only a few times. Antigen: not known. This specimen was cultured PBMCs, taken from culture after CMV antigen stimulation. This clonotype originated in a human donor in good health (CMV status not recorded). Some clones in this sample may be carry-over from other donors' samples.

The CDR3 loop is CASSQGHLYYNEQFF. The CDR3 DNA reads as TGTGCCAGCAGCCAGGGACACTTGTATTACAATGAGCAGTTCTTC. This sequence joins TRBV14 and TRBJ2-1, with D tentatively TRBD1 (6 bases). Germline V CDR1 and CDR2: SGHDN, FVKESK. This CDR3 is built from 15 residues. V gave up 3 bases and J gave up 4 bases, with 13 bases separating them.